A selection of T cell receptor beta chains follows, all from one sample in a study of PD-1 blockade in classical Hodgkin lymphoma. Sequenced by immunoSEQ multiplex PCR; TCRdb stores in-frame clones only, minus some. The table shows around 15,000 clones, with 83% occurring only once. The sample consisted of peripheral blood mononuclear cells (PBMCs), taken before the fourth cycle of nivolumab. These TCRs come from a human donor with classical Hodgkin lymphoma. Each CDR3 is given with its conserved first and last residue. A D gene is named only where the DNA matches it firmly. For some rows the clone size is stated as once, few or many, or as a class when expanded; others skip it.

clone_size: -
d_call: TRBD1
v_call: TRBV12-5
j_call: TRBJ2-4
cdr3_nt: TGTGCTAGTGGCTCCCCTAGGACAGGGCAACCCTCCTTC
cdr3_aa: CASGSPRTGQPSF

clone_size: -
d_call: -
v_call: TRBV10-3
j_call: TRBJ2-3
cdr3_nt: TGTGCCATCAGTGTGGTGGGGGGAGATACGCAGTATTTT
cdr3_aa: CAISVVGGDTQYF

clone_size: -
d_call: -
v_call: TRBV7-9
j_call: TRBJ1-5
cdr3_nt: TGTGCCAGCAGCTTAGGGACCGGCGGTAGCAATCAGCCCCAGCATTTT
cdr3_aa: CASSLGTGGSNQPQHF

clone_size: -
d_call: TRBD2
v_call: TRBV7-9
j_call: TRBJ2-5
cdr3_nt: TGTGCCAGCAGCTTACCAGCGGGGGTTAGAGAGACCCAGTACTTC
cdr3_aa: CASSLPAGVRETQYF

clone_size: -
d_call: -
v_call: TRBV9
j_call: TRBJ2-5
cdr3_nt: TGTGCCAGCAGCGTAGGCCCAGGGCCTGAAGAGACCCAGTACTTC
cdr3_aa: CASSVGPGPEETQYF

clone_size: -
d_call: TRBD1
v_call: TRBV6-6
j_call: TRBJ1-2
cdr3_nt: TGTGCCAGCAGGGCAGGGGGGAACTATGGCTACACCTTC
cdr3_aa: CASRAGGNYGYTF

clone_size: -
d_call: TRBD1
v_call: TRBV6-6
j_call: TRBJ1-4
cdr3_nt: TGTGCCAGCAGGCCGGGACAGGGTCATGAAAAACTGTTTTTT
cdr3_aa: CASRPGQGHEKLFF

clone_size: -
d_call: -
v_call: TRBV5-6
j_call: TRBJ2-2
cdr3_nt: TGTGCCAGCAGCTTGGTAAGAGCCACCGGGGAGCTGTTTTTT
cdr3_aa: CASSLVRATGELFF

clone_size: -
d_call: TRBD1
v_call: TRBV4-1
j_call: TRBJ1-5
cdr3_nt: TGCGCCAGCAGCCAAGTTGGTGGACAGGGCAATCAGCCCCAGCATTTT
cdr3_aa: CASSQVGGQGNQPQHF

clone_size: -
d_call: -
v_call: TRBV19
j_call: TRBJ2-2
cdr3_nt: TGTGCCAGTAGTGTCGGGGACATAGGGGAGCTGTTTTTT
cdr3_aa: CASSVGDIGELFF

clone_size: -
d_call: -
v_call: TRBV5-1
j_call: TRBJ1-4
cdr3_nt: TGCGCCAGCAGCGACGGATTCAGGGGCGAAAAACTGTTTTTT
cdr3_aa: CASSDGFRGEKLFF

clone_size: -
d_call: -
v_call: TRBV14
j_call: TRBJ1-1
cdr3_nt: TGTGCCAGCAGCCAAATGGGGTCTGGCAGTTTGACTGAAGCTTTCTTT
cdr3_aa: CASSQMGSGSLTEAFF

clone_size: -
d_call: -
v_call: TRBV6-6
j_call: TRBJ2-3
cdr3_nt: TGTGCCAGCAGAATCCGGGGCACAGATACGCAGTATTTT
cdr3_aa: CASRIRGTDTQYF

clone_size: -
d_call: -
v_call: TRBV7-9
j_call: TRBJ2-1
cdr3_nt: TGTGCCAGCAGCTTAGTTTTTGAGCAGTTCTTC
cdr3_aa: CASSLVFEQFF

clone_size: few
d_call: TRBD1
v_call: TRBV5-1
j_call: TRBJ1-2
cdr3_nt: TGCGCCAGCAGCCCGGGACAGGGGAACTATGGCTACACCTTC
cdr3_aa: CASSPGQGNYGYTF

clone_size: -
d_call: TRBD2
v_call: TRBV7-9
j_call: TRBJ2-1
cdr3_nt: TGTGCCAGCAGCCCGGGACTAGCGTTGAATGAGCAGTTCTTC
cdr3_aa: CASSPGLALNEQFF

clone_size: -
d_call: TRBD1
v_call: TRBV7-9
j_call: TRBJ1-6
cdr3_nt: TGTGCCAGCAGCCCGCAGGGACAGGGCGATTCACCCCTCCACTTT
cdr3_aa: CASSPQGQGDSPLHF

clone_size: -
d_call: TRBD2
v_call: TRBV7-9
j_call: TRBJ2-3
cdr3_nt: TGTGCCAGCAGCCGATTTCGATCGCAGCGGGGGGCGGGCACAGATACGCAGTATTTT
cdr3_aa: CASSRFRSQRGAGTDTQYF

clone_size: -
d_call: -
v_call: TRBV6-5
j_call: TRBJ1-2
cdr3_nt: TGTGCCAGCAGTTACCGGAACTATGGCTACACCTTC
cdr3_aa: CASSYRNYGYTF

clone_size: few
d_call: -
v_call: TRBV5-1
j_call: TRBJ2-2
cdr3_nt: TGCGCCAGCAGCTTGTCACAGGCGGGCACCGGGGAGCTGTTTTTT
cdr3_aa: CASSLSQAGTGELFF

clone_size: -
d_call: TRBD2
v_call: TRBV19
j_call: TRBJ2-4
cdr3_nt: TGTGCCAGTAGTAGCTCTAGCGGGGGAGTAAAAAACATTCAGTACTTC
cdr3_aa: CASSSSSGGVKNIQYF

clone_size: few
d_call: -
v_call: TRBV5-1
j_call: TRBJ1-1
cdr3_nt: TGCGCCAGCAGCGGGGGGGCAATCGCTGAAGCTTTCTTT
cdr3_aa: CASSGGAIAEAFF

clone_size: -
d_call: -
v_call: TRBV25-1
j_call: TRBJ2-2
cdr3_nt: TGTGCCAGCCGCCGGGCCGGGGAGCTGTTTTTT
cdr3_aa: CASRRAGELFF

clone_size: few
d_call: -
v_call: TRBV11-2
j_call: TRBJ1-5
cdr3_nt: TGTGCCAGCAGCTTAGGACATGATGGGCCCCAGCATTTT
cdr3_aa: CASSLGHDGPQHF

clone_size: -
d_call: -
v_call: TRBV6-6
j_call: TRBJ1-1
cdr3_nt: TGTGCCAGCAGTTACCCCAGGGAGTGGAACACTGAAGCTTTCTTT
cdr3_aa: CASSYPREWNTEAFF

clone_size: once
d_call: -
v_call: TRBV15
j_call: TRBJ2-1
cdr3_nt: TGTGCCACCATTCTAGCCTCCCCGTACAATGAGCAGTTCTTC
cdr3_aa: CATILASPYNEQFF

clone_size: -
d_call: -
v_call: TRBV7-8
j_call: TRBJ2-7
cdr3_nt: TGTGCCAGCAGCTTACTTCCAGGATACGAGCAGTACTTC
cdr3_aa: CASSLLPGYEQYF

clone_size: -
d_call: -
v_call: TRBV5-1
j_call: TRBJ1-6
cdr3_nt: TGCGCCAGCAGCTTGGCTCTTGGCCGGAGCTATTCACCCCTCCACTTT
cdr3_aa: CASSLALGRSYSPLHF

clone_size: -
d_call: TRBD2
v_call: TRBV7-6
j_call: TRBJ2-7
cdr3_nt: TGTGCCAGCAGCTTAAACAGCGGGGGCTCCTACGAGCAGTACTTC
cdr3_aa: CASSLNSGGSYEQYF